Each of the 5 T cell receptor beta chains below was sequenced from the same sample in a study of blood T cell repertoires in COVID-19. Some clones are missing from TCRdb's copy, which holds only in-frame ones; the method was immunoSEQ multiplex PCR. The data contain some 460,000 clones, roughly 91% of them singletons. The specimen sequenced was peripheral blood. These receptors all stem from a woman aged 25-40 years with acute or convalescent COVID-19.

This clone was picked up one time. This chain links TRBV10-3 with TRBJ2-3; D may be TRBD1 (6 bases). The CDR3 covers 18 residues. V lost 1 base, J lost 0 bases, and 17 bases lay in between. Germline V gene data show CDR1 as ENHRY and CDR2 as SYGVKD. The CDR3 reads CAISEFGQPNPSTDTQYF. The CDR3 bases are TGTGCCATCAGTGAGTTTGGACAGCCCAACCCCAGCACAGATACGCAGTATTTT.

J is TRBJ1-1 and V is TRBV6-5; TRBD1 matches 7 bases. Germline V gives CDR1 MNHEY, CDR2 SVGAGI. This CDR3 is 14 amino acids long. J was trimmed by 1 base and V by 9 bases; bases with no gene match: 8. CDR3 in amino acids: CASSTGTANTEAFF. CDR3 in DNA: TGTGCCAGTAGCACCGGGACAGCGAACACTGAAGCTTTCTTT.

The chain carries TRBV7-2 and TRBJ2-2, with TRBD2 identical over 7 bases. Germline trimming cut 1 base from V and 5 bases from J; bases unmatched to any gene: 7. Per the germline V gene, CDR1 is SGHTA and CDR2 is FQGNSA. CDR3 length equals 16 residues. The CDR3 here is CASSLVGVGRTGELFF. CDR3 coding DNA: TGTGCCAGCAGCTTAGTTGGGGTCGGGAGGACCGGGGAGCTGTTTTTT.

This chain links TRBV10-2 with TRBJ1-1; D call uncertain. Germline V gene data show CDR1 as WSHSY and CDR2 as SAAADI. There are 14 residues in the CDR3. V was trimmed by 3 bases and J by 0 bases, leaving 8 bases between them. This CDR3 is CASSERLVNTEAFF. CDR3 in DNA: TGCGCCAGCAGTGAACGACTGGTGAACACTGAAGCTTTCTTT.

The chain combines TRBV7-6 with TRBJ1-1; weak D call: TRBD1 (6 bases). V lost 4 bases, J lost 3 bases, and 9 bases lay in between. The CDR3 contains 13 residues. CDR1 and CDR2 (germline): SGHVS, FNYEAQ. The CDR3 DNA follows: TGTGCCAGCAGCTCCAGGACAGACACTGAAGCTTTCTTT. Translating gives CASSSRTDTEAFF.